This note documents a single T cell receptor (beta chain) sequence. This CDR3 comprises 10 residues. The germline V gene encodes CDR1 MNHEY and CDR2 SVGAGI. V was clipped by 4 bases and J by 4 bases, with 2 bases between them. The data were obtained in a study of T cell responses to AZD1222 COVID-19 vaccine. Using immunoSEQ multiplex PCR, the repertoire was profiled, and TCRdb retains in-frame clones only, with some absent. There are about 110,000 clones in the sample; about 80% occur only once, and roughly 10% lies in the top ten. V gene TRBV6-5 combines with J gene TRBJ2-7, with no clear D. This specimen consisted of peripheral blood, obtained on day 0 of AZD1222 vaccination. This clonotype originated in an adult in good health. The chain's CDR3 is CASSFYEQYF. As DNA, the CDR3 is TGTGCCAGCAGTTTTTACGAGCAGTACTTC.